The 27 T cell receptor beta chains reported below all come from one sample, sequenced in a study of cytomegalovirus exposure and HLA in healthy donors. TCRdb's copy holds only in-frame clones and misses some; the assay was immunoSEQ multiplex PCR. The sample records approximately 99,000 clones, 70% to 90% being singletons. Sequenced material: PBMCs. Receptor source: a woman under 30 in good health and CMV-seronegative.

The chain combines TRBV11-2 with TRBJ2-1, with D maybe TRBD2 (6 bases). The CDR3 spans 16 residues. V was shortened by 6 bases and J by 8 bases, with 23 bases between the two germline ends. Germline assignment: CDR1 SGHAT and CDR2 FQNNGV. The chain's CDR3 is CASRTAGGTWGDEQFF. The CDR3 region has the DNA TGTGCCAGCAGGACTGCCGGGGGAACGTGGGGGGATGAGCAGTTCTTC.

The rearrangement links TRBV6-6 to TRBJ2-7, with 8 bases identical to TRBD2. V lost 7 bases and J lost 6; bases outside the gene matches: 11. The CDR3 is 14 amino acids. In germline, CDR1 is MNHNY, CDR2 SVGAGI (reference sequence). The chain's CDR3 is CASTSSGGLSEQYF. Here the CDR3 DNA reads TGTGCCAGCACCTCATCGGGGGGGTTGAGCGAGCAGTACTTC.

The chain is built from TRBV5-1 and TRBJ1-5; 9 positions match TRBD1. V gave up 4 bases and J gave up 4 bases; unmatched junction bases: 3. Per the germline V gene, CDR1 is SGHRS and CDR2 is YFSETQ. This CDR3 is built from 14 residues. This CDR3 reads CASSPGTGNQPQHF. CDR3 nucleotides: TGCGCCAGCAGCCCAGGGACAGGGAATCAGCCCCAGCATTTT.

This chain connects TRBV1 to TRBJ2-1; the table's D call, TRBD2, has no DNA check behind it. TRBV1 is tagged as a pseudogene. The CDR3 is 16 amino acids. The CDR3 spells CTSRYGLAGGVHEQFF. Written as DNA, the CDR3 is TGCACCAGCAGATACGGACTAGCGGGGGGGGTACATGAGCAGTTCTTC.

The gene calls are TRBV2 and TRBJ2-7; TRBD1 is a possible D gene (6 bases). With 7 bases removed from V and 2 bases from J, the gap between germline ends came to 9 bases. Germline V CDR1 and CDR2: SNHLY, FYNNEI. The CDR3 runs to 12 residues. The CDR3: CASMRTAYEQYF. The CDR3 region has the DNA TGTGCCAGCATGAGGACAGCCTACGAGCAGTACTTC.

This clone was seen more than once but under ten times. The chain is built from TRBV30 and TRBJ2-2; 9 bases match TRBD1. In germline, CDR1 is GTSNPN, CDR2 SVGIG (reference sequence). There are 14 residues in the CDR3. J lost 3 bases, V lost 5 bases, and 4 bases had no gene match. In DNA, the CDR3 is TGTGCCTGGGGCGGACAGGGGTACACCGGGGAGCTGTTTTTT. Translating gives CAWGGQGYTGELFF.

The chain uses TRBV14 and TRBJ2-7; D is unclear. CDR1 SGHDN and CDR2 FVKESK come from the germline V gene. Trimming stripped 2 bases from V and 2 bases from J, with 13 bases between. The CDR3 sequence is 15 residues long. The CDR3, as DNA: TGTGCCAGCAGCCAATCTCACAGCCCAGCCTACGAGCAGTACTTC. Translation gives CASSQSHSPAYEQYF.

DNA of the CDR3: TGTGCCAGCAGCATCCGTCCGGGACAGGGTACCCTCACAGATACGCAGTATTTT. Translation: CASSIRPGQGTLTDTQYF. The gene calls are TRBV7-9 and TRBJ2-3; TRBD1 matches at 9 bases. Germline V gives CDR1 SEHNR, CDR2 FQNEAQ (reference sequence). Unmatched junction bases numbered 14, after V lost 5 bases and J lost 2 bases. CDR3 size: 18 residues.

The V call is TRBV9, the J call TRBJ1-1; D possibly corresponds to TRBD1 (6 bases). The CDR3 loop spans 15 amino acids. Deletions cut 4 bases from V and 1 base from J, with 14 bases between. CDR1 is SGDLS, CDR2 YYNGEE, per germline. The CDR3 DNA reads TGTGCCAGCAGCCCCCGGCAGGGACAGAACACTGAAGCTTTCTTT. Residues: CASSPRQGQNTEAFF.

CDR3 amino acids: CAWERQGEGGELFF. The CDR3 nucleotides read TGTGCCTGGGAGAGACAGGGAGAAGGCGGGGAGCTGTTTTTT. This chain links TRBV30 with TRBJ2-2; TRBD1 agrees at 7 bases. V lost 5 bases, J lost 7 bases, and 10 bases stayed unmatched. The CDR3 covers 14 residues. Germline assignment: CDR1 GTSNPN and CDR2 SVGIG (reference sequence).

V is TRBV7-9 and J is TRBJ2-1; 8 bases align to TRBD2. V trimming: 1 base; J trimming: 2 bases; junction bases outside the gene matches: 10. Looked up from germline, CDR1 is SEHNR and CDR2 is FQNEAQ (reference sequence). The length of the CDR3 is 18 residues. The CDR3 DNA follows: TGTGCCAGCAGCTTAGACCTAGCGGGTGGAGGGACCTACAATGAGCAGTTCTTC. This translates into CASSLDLAGGGTYNEQFF. Together with reference TRBV7-9 and TRBJ2-1, the CDR3 gives the full variable domain: DTGVSQNPRHKITKRGQNVTFRCDPISEHNRLYWYRQTLGQGPEFLTYFQNEAQLEKSRLLSDRFSAERPKGSFSTLEIQRTEQGDSAMYLCASSLDLAGGGTYNEQFFGPGTRLTVL.

The chain uses TRBV27 and TRBJ2-7; D not certain. The V and J ends lost 7 bases and 0 bases respectively, with 13 bases between them. Germline lookup yields CDR1 MNHEY and CDR2 SMNVEV (reference sequence). This CDR3 region has 14 residues. In DNA form, the CDR3 reads TGTGCCAGCAAATCAGTTTTAAGCTCCTACGAGCAGTACTTC. Protein product: CASKSVLSSYEQYF.

CDR3 sequence: CACTPGTAYGYTF. CDR3 nucleotides: TGTGCCTGCACCCCCGGGACAGCCTATGGCTACACCTTC. The chain combines TRBV19 with TRBJ1-2, with 7 positions matching TRBD1. CDR3 length: 13 amino acids. In germline, CDR1 is LNHDA, CDR2 SQIVND (reference sequence). With 11 bases clipped from V and 4 bases from J, the junction kept 10 bases outside the gene matches.

The chain is built from TRBV5-1 and TRBJ1-1; D not resolved. Germline CDR1 reads SGHRS; CDR2 reads YFSETQ. The CDR3 runs to 16 residues. V lost 5 bases to trimming and J lost 0 bases, with 17 bases between them. The DNA of the CDR3 is TGCGCCAGCAGTTTTGGCACCGGGGAGTTGAACACTGAAGCTTTCTTT. Its protein is CASSFGTGELNTEAFF. Supplemented by reference TRBV5-1 and TRBJ1-1, the full variable domain reads KAGVTQTPRYLIKTRGQQVTLSCSPISGHRSVSWYQQTPGQGLQFLFEYFSETQRNKGNFPGRFSGRQFSNSRSEMNVSTLELGDSALYLCASSFGTGELNTEAFFGQGTRLTVV.

V gene TRBV15 combines with J gene TRBJ2-2, with D hard to call. CDR1 is LNHNV and CDR2 is YYDKDF in the germline V gene (reference sequence). This CDR3 has 14 residues. Trimming took off 0 bases at V and 6 bases at J, with 8 bases between the two ends. For the CDR3, the DNA is TGTGCCACCAGCAGAGAGAGGTCTCCCGGGGAGCTGTTTTTT. It is translated as CATSRERSPGELFF.

CDR3 sequence reads: CASSRAYEQYF. The CDR3 DNA is TGTGCCAGCAGTCGGGCCTACGAGCAGTACTTC. This rearrangement joins TRBV6-1 to TRBJ2-7; D uncertain. This CDR3 region has 11 residues. The germline V gene encodes CDR1 MNHNS and CDR2 SASEGT. V was clipped by 5 bases and J by 2 bases, with 4 bases between them.

This chain connects TRBV27 to TRBJ2-7; D gene ambiguous. Germline V lookup: CDR1 MNHEY, CDR2 SMNVEV (reference sequence). This CDR3 has 13 amino acids. V lost 5 bases, J lost 3 bases, and 11 bases lay in between. The CDR3 sequence is CASSLLGFYEQYF. In DNA form, the CDR3 reads TGTGCCAGCAGTCTCCTCGGTTTCTACGAGCAGTACTTC.

This clone was detected once. The chain joins TRBV15 to TRBJ1-5, with 8 bases matching TRBD1. The CDR3 is 14 residues long. The junction had 9 bases not matched to a gene; V was cut back by 8 bases and J by 6 bases. Per germline, CDR1 LNHNV and CDR2 YYDKDF (reference sequence). The CDR3 protein is CATASGQGIQPQHF. The CDR3 nucleotides are TGTGCCACCGCTTCTGGACAGGGAATTCAGCCCCAGCATTTT.

A few counts support this clone. The V gene is TRBV27, the J gene TRBJ2-1; D might be TRBD1 (5 bases). This CDR3 spans 13 amino acids. Germline CDR1 and CDR2: MNHEY and SMNVEV (reference sequence). V shed 6 bases and J shed 4 bases, with 10 bases lying between them. In nucleotides, the CDR3 is TGTGCCAGCAGGAAGGGGCGGTACAATGAGCAGTTCTTC. It yields the protein CASRKGRYNEQFF.

This clone has a single count. This rearrangement joins TRBV6-1 to TRBJ2-7; 9 nucleotides line up with TRBD2. This CDR3 region has 14 residues. The V and J ends lost 5 bases and 3 bases, in that order; junction bases with no gene match: 5. In germline, CDR1 is MNHNS, CDR2 SASEGT. CDR3 residues: CASSPSGAHYEQYF. For the CDR3, the DNA is TGTGCCAGCAGTCCTAGCGGGGCCCACTACGAGCAGTACTTC.

This clone appeared a few times. J is TRBJ2-7 and V is TRBV7-8; 7 bases map to TRBD2. The germline V gene has CDR1 SGHVS and CDR2 FQNEAQ. CDR3 length: 13 amino acids. The junction had 6 bases not matched to a gene; V was cut back by 0 bases and J by 10 bases. This chain's CDR3 is CASSLAGGREQYF. CDR3 in DNA: TGTGCCAGCAGCTTAGCGGGGGGGAGGGAACAGTACTTC.

The gene calls are TRBV5-6 and TRBJ2-4; D call uncertain. Trimming cost V 7 bases and J 0 bases, with 8 bases left between them. The CDR3 consists of 13 residues. Germline loops: CDR1 SGHDT, CDR2 YYEEEE. The CDR3 sequence: CASLDLAKNIQYF. The DNA of the CDR3 is TGTGCCAGCCTCGACTTAGCCAAAAACATTCAGTACTTC. The complete variable domain, with remaining parts taken from reference TRBV5-6 and TRBJ2-4, reads DAGVTQSPTHLIKTRGQQVTLRCSPKSGHDTVSWYQQALGQGPQFIFQYYEEEERQRGNFPDRFSGHQFPNYSSELNVNALLLGDSALYLCASLDLAKNIQYFGAGTRLSVL.

This clone was seen only once. The gene calls are TRBV12-5 and TRBJ1-2, with D unresolved. With 6 bases removed from V and 8 bases from J, the gap between germline ends came to 10 bases. CDR1 is LGHNT and CDR2 is FRNRAP in the germline V gene. The CDR3 spans 11 residues. CDR3 protein: CASGTPWGYTF. CDR3 sequence (DNA): TGTGCTAGTGGAACACCGTGGGGCTACACCTTC.

V and J are TRBV19 and TRBJ1-2; D is possibly TRBD1 (5 bases). Trimming took off 6 bases at V and 4 bases at J, with 12 bases between the two ends. The CDR3 runs to 13 residues. Germline assignment: CDR1 LNHDA and CDR2 SQIVND (reference sequence). The CDR3 here is CASRSPGFYGYTF. The CDR3 nucleotides read TGTGCCAGTAGATCGCCAGGGTTCTATGGCTACACCTTC.

J is TRBJ2-1 and V is TRBV7-9, with D possibly TRBD1 on 6 matching bases. The CDR3 has 14 amino acids. Germline V lookup: CDR1 SEHNR, CDR2 FQNEAQ (reference sequence). Trimming removed 1 base at V and 5 bases at J, with 9 bases between. The CDR3 sequence is CASSLGTADNEQFF. For the CDR3, the DNA is TGTGCCAGCAGCTTAGGGACAGCCGACAATGAGCAGTTCTTC.

The chain uses TRBV9 and TRBJ2-3; maybe TRBD1 (5 bases). Germline V gene data show CDR1 as SGDLS and CDR2 as YYNGEE. The CDR3 extends over 16 amino acids. Deletions cut 2 bases from V and 2 bases from J, with 15 bases between. CDR3 region: CASSVSGAYDTDTQYF. Here the CDR3 DNA reads TGTGCCAGCAGCGTTTCTGGGGCTTACGACACAGATACGCAGTATTTT.

The V and J genes are TRBV10-1 and TRBJ1-3; D is possibly TRBD1 (6 bases). The CDR3 length is 15 residues. Germline-derived CDR1 and CDR2 are WNHNN and SYGVQD (reference sequence). Between the trimmed V and J ends, which lost 5 bases and 2 bases, there was a span of 13 bases. The DNA of the CDR3 is TGCGCCAGCAGTATCGACAGGTCACCTGGAAACACCATATATTTT. It translates to CASSIDRSPGNTIYF.